This T cell receptor (beta chain) was obtained from a study of blood T cell repertoires in COVID-19. Overall study context: COVID-19 samples, acute and convalescent, were from the United States, Italy and Spain. PBMCs, B-cell-depleted T cells, or T cells were the source of the cDNA or gDNA that made up the material.

The CDR3 runs to 13 residues. The trim removed 9 bases at V and 2 bases at J, leaving 6 bases unmatched. Germline V CDR1 and CDR2: WSHSY, SAAADI. Seattle's enrolled individuals joined amid active infection and were then monitored longitudinally. Original handling: Amplified reference gene primers provided the basis for estimating nucleated cell counts. Method: immunoSEQ multiplex PCR; TCRdb's copy keeps in-frame clones and lacks some. Clonal size and the V and J genes are those of that table, whereas D and trimming came from the DNA. Counted here are about 390,000 clones, about 90% occurring once; the ten biggest clones make up roughly 2%.

The TCR originated in a woman in her sixties or seventies with COVID-19, enrolled during active disease. The rearrangement links TRBV10-2 to TRBJ2-5; 7 nucleotides agree with TRBD1. The sample comprised peripheral blood. This chain's CDR3 is CASRDRIQETQYF. The CDR3 DNA is TGCGCCAGTCGGGACAGAATACAAGAGACCCAGTACTTC.